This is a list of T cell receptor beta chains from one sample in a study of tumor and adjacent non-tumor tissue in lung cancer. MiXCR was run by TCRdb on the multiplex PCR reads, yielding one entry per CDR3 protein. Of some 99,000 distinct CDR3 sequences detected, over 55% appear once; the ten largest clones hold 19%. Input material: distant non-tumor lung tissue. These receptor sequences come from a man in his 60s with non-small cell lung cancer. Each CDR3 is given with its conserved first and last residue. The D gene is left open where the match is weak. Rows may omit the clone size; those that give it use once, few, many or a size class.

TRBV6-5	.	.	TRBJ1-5	CANRSVSSNSNQPQHF	TGTGCCAACAGGTCTGTTAGTTCCAATAGCAATCAGCCTCAGCATTTT
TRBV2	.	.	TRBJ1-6	CASSPRPNSSSYNSPPHF	TGTGCCAGCAGCCCCAGGCCTAATTCGAGCTCCTATAATTCACCCCCCCACTTT
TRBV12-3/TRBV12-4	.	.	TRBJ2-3	CASSFAQSTGVYTQYF	TGTGCCAGCAGTTTTGCCCAATCTACGGGAGTGTATACGCAGTATTTT
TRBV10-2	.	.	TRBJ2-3	CASRPGLPADTQYF	TGCGCCAGCAGACCGGGACTTCCCGCGGATACGCAGTATTTT
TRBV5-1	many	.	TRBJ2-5	CASSLAGLHQETQYF	TGCGCCAGCAGCTTGGCGGGGCTACACCAAGAGACCCAGTACTTC
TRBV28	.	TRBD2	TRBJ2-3	CASSHSGRADSDTQYF	TGTGCCAGCAGCCATAGCGGGAGGGCCGACTCAGATACGCAGTATTTT
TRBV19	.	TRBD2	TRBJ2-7	CTSSPTSGGAYEQYF	TGTACCAGTAGTCCTACTAGCGGGGGTGCCTACGAGCAGTACTTC
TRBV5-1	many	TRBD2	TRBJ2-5	CASSLGLADQETQYF	TGCGCCAGCAGCTTGGGGCTAGCGGATCAAGAGACCCAGTACTTC
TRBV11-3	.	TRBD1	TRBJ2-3	CTSSLDRVTADTQYF	TGTACAAGCAGCTTAGACAGGGTAACGGCAGATACGCAGTATTTT
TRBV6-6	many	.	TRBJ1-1	CASSYSRGNTEAFF	TGTGCCAGCAGTTACTCGAGAGGGAACACTGAAGCTTTCTTT
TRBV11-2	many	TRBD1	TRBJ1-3	CASSLTGSGNTIYF	TGTGCCAGCAGCTTGACAGGGTCTGGAAACACCATATATTTT
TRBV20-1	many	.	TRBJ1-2	CSARAGPDGYTF	TGCAGTGCTAGAGCGGGCCCGGATGGCTACACCTTC
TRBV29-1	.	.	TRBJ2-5	CSVDDQTEARYF	TGCAGCGTTGACGACCAAACGGAGGCCCGGTACTTC
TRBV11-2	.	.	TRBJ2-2	CASSLGTSGELSF	TGTGCCAGCAGCTTAGGGACTTCAGGGGAGTTGTCTTTT
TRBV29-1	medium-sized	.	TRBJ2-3	CSVEQAPIYTQYF	TGCAGCGTTGAACAGGCCCCGATTTATACGCAGTATTTT
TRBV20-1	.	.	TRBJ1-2	CSAREGVPRGAGYTF	TGCAGTGCTAGAGAGGGGGTTCCTAGGGGTGCTGGCTACACCTTC
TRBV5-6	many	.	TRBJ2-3	CASSPGMGTDTQYF	TGTGCCAGCAGCCCGGGGATGGGCACAGATACGCAGTATTTT
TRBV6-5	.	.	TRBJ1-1	CASYRRNIQAFF	TGTGCCAGCTACCGAAGGAACATTCAAGCTTTCTTT
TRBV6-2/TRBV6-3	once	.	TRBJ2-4	CASSHGIALTKNIQYF	TGTGCCAGCAGCCATGGGATAGCCCTAACCAAAAACATTCAGTACTTC
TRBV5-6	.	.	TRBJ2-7	CANSPVSRSYERYF	TGTGCCAACAGCCCGGTGAGCAGATCCTACGAGCGGTACTTC
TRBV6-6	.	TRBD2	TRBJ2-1	CASRWTSHSSYIEQFF	TGTGCCAGCAGATGGACTAGCCATAGCTCCTACATTGAGCAGTTCTTC
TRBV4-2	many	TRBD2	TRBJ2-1	CASSQQASSGSYEQFF	TGTGCCAGCAGCCAACAGGCGTCTAGCGGGAGCTATGAGCAGTTCTTC
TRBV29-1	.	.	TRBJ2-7	CSAVDRADEQYF	TGCAGCGCTGTGGATAGGGCTGACGAGCAGTACTTC
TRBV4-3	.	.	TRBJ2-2	CASSHGDRTGELLF	TGCGCCAGCAGCCACGGAGACAGGACCGGGGAGCTGTTATTT
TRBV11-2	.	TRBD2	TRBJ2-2	CASSLIASGTGELFF	TGTGCCAGCAGCTTAATAGCTAGCGGGACCGGGGAGCTGTTTTTT
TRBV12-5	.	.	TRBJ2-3	CASAKAGALNTQYF	TGTGCTAGTGCGAAGGCGGGGGCCCTGAATACGCAGTATTTT
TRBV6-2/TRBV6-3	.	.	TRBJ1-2	CASMQGFAYTF	TGTGCCAGCATGCAGGGCTTTGCCTACACCTTC
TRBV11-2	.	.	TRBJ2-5	CASSHRGGSAGYQDTQYF	TGTGCCAGCAGTCATAGGGGAGGAAGTGCGGGGTACCAGGATACCCAGTACTTC
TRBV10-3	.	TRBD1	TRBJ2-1	CASTPGQWFNEQFF	TGTGCCAGCACACCGGGACAGTGGTTCAATGAGCAGTTCTTC
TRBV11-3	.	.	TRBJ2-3	CASRLDGTDTQYF	TGTGCCAGCAGATTAGACGGTACAGATACGCAATATTTT
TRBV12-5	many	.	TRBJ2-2	CASGWDTGELFF	TGTGCTAGTGGTTGGGACACCGGGGAGCTGTTTTTT
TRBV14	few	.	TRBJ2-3	CASSQDLGWDTQYF	TGTGCCAGCAGCCAAGATCTTGGGTGGGATACGCAGTATTTT
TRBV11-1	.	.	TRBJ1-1	CASSLRGLNTEAFF	TGTGCCAGCAGTCTGAGGGGCTTGAACACTGAAGCTTTCTTT
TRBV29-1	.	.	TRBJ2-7	CSVEVGPAVVEQYF	TGCAGCGTTGAAGTAGGCCCGGCCGTGGTTGAACAGTACTTC
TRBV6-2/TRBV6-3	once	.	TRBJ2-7	CASSYSGRGAYYEQYF	TGTGCCAGCAGTTACTCGGGACGGGGAGCCTACTACGAGCAGTACTTC
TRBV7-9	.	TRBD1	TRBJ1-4	CASSPLRGTGYEKLFF	TGTGCCAGCAGCCCCCTCCGAGGGACAGGGTATGAAAAACTGTTTTTT
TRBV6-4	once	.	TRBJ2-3	CASGDSAAGPDAQYF	TGTGCCAGCGGTGACTCGGCGGCGGGCCCAGATGCGCAGTATTTT
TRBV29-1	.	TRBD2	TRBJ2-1	CSVGGRGGGSGELFF	TGCAGCGTTGGAGGGCGCGGGGGGGGAAGCGGGGAGCTGTTCTTC
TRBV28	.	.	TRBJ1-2	CASTSLAGLYGYTF	TGTGCCAGCACCTCTCTGGCAGGGCTCTATGGCTACACCTTC
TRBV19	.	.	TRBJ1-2	CAGGWVRGYTF	TGTGCCGGGGGCTGGGTCCGTGGCTACACCTTC
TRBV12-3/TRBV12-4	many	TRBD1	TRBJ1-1	CASSFLQGALSEAFF	TGTGCCAGCAGTTTCCTACAGGGGGCCCTTTCTGAAGCTTTCTTT
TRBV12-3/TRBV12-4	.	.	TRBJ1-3	CASSFEGGSGDTIYF	TGTGCCAGCAGTTTCGAGGGCGGCAGCGGAGACACCATATACTTT
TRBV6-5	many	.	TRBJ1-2	CASTGLNYGYTF	TGTGCCAGCACCGGGTTGAACTATGGCTACACCTTC
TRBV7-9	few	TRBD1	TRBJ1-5	CASSTTGSNQPQHF	TGTGCCAGCAGCACGACAGGGAGCAATCAGCCCCAGCATTTT
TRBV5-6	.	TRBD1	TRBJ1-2	CASNFELGQLMDYGYTF	TGTGCCAGTAACTTCGAACTGGGACAGCTTATGGACTATGGCTACACCTTC
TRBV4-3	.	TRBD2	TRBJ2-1	CTSSQAGLAGINNEQFF	TGTACCAGCAGCCAAGCCGGACTAGCGGGGATAAACAATGAGCAGTTCTTC
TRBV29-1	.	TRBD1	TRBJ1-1	CSVITGGRCTEAFF	TGTAGCGTTATCACAGGGGGTAGGTGCACTGAAGCTTTCTTT
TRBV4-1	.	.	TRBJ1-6	CSSSLIWGNSPLHF	TGTTCCAGCAGCCTAATATGGGGTAATTCACCCCTCCACTTT
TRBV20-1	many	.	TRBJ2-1	CSARPPNNEQFF	TGCAGTGCTAGGCCCCCAAACAATGAGCAGTTCTTC
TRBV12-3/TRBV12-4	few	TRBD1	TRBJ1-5	CADSLTGPNQPQHF	TGTGCCGACAGTTTGACAGGGCCTAATCAGCCCCAGCATTTT
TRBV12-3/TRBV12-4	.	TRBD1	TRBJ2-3	CANSGTTRTGRDTQYF	TGTGCCAACAGTGGTACAACCCGGACAGGGAGAGATACGCAGTATTTT
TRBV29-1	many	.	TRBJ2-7	CSGLSYEQYF	TGCAGCGGCCTCTCCTACGAGCAGTACTTC
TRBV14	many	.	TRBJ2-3	CASSLAGFSTDTQYF	TGTGCCAGCAGCCTAGCCGGGTTTAGCACAGATACGCAGTATTTT
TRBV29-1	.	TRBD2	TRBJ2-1	CSVEEMTSGRGGEQFF	TGCAGCGTTGAAGAGATGACTAGCGGGAGAGGAGGTGAGCAGTTCTTC